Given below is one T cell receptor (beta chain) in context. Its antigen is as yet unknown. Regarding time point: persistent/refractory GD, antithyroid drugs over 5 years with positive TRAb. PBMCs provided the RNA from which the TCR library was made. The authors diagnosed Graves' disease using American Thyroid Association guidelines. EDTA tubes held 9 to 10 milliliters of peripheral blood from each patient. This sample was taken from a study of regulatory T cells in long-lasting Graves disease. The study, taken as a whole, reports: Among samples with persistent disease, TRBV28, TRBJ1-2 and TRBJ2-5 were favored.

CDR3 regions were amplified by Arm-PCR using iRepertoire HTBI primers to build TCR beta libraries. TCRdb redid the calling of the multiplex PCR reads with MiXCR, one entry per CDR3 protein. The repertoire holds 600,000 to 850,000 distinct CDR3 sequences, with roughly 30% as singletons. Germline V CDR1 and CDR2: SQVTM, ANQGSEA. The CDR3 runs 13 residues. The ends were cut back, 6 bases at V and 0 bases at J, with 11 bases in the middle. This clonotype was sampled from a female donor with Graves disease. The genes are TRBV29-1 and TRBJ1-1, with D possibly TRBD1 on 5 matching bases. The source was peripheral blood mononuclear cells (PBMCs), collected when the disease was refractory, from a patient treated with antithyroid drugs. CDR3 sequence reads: CSVAGSLNTEAFF. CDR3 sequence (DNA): TGCAGCGTGGCAGGGAGCTTGAACACTGAAGCTTTCTTT.